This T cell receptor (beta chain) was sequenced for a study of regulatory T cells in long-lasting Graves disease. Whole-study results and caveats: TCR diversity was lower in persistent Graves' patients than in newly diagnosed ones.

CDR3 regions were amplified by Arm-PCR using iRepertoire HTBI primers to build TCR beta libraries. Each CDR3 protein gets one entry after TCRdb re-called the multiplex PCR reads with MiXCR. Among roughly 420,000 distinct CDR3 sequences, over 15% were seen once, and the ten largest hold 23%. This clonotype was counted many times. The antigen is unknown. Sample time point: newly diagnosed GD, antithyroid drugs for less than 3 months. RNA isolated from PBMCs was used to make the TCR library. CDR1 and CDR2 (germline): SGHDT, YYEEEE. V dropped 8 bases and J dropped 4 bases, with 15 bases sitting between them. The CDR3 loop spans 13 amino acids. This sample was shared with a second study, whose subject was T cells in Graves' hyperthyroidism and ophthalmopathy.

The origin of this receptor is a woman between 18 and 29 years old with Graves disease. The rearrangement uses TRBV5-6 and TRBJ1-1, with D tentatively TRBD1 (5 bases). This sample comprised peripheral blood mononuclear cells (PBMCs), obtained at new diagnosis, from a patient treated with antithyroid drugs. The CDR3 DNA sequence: TGTGCCAGTCGACGAGGGGAGGGCACTGAAGCTTTCTTT. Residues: CASRRGEGTEAFF.